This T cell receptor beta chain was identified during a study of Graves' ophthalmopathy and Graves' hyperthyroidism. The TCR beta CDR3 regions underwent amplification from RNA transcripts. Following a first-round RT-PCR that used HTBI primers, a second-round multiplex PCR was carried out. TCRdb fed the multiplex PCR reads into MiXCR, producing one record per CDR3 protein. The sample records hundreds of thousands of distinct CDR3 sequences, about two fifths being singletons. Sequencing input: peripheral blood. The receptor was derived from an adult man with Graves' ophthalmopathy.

Written as DNA, the CDR3 is TGTGCCAGCACGAGGGGGGCCAATCAGCCCCAGCATTTT. Translated: CASTRGANQPQHF. This rearrangement joins TRBV2 to TRBJ1-5; D perhaps matches TRBD1 (6 bases). Deletions cut 7 bases from V and 3 bases from J, with 10 bases between. The germline V gene has CDR1 SNHLY and CDR2 FYNNEI. This CDR3 is built from 13 residues.